One T cell receptor beta chain is described in this entry. The data derive from a study of blood T cell repertoires in COVID-19. Study at large: From the United States, Italy and Spain came samples of acute and convalescent COVID-19.

In the source study's methods: Estimation of nucleated cell counts relied on the amplification of reference gene primers. Generated by immunoSEQ multiplex PCR, the TCRdb table keeps only in-frame clones and is missing some. V and J calls and clone size are those listed in that table; D and trimming were worked out from the DNA. The sample consists of roughly 150,000 clones, approximately 84% of them appearing once. The CDR3 has 17 amino acids. The J segment lost 6 bases and the V segment lost 4 bases, leaving 13 bases of the junction unmatched. Germline CDR1 and CDR2: SGHRS and YFSETQ. The TCR comes from a woman older than 75 with acute or convalescent COVID-19. The V call is TRBV5-1, the J call TRBJ2-2, with 9 bases identical to TRBD1. Sequencing was done on a sample of peripheral blood. The CDR3 DNA reads TGCGCCAGCAGCCCGTGGTCCGGGACAGGGCTTTCCGGGGAGCTGTTTTTT. It translates to CASSPWSGTGLSGELFF.